This T cell receptor beta chain was documented in a study of blood T cell repertoires in COVID-19 (dated by TCRdb to the early 2020s). At the level of the whole study: The collaborator samples originated in the United States, Italy and Spain and spanned the acute and convalescent phases of COVID-19. The material from the prospective study consisted of cDNA or gDNA derived from T cells, B-cell-depleted T cells, or PBMCs. Subjects who had been exposed to COVID-19, were actively infected with it, or had recovered from it provided the deeply sampled blood TCRbeta repertoires that made up the dataset. The repertoires were made available in a free public database intended to serve as a resource for research on the immune response to SARS-CoV-2. Samples came from the ongoing ImmuneRACE study (first 160 participants) plus 1,254 subjects from 6 global collaborators. Sample metadata almost always included a de-identified subject ID, COVID-19 status, age in years and sex. HLA class I and class II types, where available, came from metadata supplied by the sample provider rather than from assay-based typing. Study-wide findings and limitations: The quantity of clinical and demographic metadata differed by source and by participant and was supplied without curation.

Each collaborating institution followed its own protocols to collect whole blood in K2EDTA tubes. For TCRbeta analysis, collaborators shipped samples as frozen whole blood, isolated PBMCs, or DNA extracted from either of those sample types. The immunoSEQ Assay, a bias-controlled multiplex PCR, was used to amplify TCRbeta CDR3 regions from genomic DNA. The paper's data handling went like this. The number of nucleated cells in each sample was estimated by amplification of reference gene primers within the assay. Sequence reads were collapsed and filtered to measure the absolute abundance of every unique TCRbeta CDR3 rearrangement. For each sample, productive Simpson clonality was calculated by taking the square root of Simpson's diversity index across productive rearrangements. TCRdb retrieved this table from immuneACCESS and kept in-frame rearrangements only. Not all clones are present; in checked studies, unresolved V genes account for under half, and no reason is known for the remainder. V, J and clone size were drawn from that table, and D and trimming were deduced from the DNA. This sample gives about 18,000 clones in total; approximately 91% of them show up just once. Around 15% of the sample goes to the ten largest clones.

This clone has just one count. Its binding antigen is unknown. Per-base qualities were not stored, and no clone one base away is much larger. Looking up the germline V gene yields CDR1 MGHRA and CDR2 YSYEKL. The CDR3 has 15 amino acids, counting the end cysteine and phenylalanine. Only CDR3 DNA is held: 45 bases, read in frame from base 1. V and J are trimmed by 5 bases and 4 bases, and the gene matches miss 11 bases of the junction. The chain couples TRBV4-1 to TRBJ2-7; a stretch of 7 junction bases matches TRBD1. Sequencing was performed on peripheral blood. The source is a human donor in a cohort sampled during active COVID-19. CDR3 region: CASSAQGSVGYEQYF. The DNA sequence is TGCGCCAGCAGCGCACAGGGGTCTGTCGGATACGAGCAGTACTTC.